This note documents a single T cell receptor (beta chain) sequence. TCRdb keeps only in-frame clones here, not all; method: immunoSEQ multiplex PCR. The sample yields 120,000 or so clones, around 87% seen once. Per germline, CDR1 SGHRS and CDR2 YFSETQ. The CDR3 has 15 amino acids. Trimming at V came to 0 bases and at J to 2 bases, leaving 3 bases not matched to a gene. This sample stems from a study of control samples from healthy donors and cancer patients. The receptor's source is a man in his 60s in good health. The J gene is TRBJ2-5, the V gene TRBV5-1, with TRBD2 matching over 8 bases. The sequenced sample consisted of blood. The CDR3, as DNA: TGCGCCAGCAGCTTGGCATCGGGGGGGCAAGAGACCCAGTACTTC. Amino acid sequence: CASSLASGGQETQYF.